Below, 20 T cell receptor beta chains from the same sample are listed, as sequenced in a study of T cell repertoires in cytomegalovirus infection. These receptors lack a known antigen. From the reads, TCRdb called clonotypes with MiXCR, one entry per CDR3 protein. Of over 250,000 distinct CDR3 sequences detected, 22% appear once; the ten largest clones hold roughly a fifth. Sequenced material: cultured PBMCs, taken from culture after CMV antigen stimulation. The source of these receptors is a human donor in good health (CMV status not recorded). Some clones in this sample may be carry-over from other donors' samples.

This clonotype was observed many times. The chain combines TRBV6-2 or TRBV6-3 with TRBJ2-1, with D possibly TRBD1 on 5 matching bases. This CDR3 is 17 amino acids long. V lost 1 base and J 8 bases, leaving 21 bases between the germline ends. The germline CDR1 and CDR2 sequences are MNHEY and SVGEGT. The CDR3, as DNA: TGTGCCAGCAGTTACTTCCCCCCAGGGCCGCCCGGGCATGAGCAGTTCTTC. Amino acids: CASSYFPPGPPGHEQFF.

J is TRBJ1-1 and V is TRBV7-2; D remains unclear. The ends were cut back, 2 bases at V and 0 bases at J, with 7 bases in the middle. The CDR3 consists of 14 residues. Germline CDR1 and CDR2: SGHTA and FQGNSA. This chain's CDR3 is CASSLNSLNTEAFF. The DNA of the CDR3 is TGTGCCAGCAGCTTAAACAGCTTGAACACTGAAGCTTTCTTT.

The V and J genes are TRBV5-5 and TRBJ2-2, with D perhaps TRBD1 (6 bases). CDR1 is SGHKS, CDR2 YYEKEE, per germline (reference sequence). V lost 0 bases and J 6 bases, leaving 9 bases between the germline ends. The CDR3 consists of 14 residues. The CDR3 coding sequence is TGTGCCAGCAGCTTGGCCGAGGGGGCCGGGGAGCTGTTTTTT. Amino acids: CASSLAEGAGELFF.

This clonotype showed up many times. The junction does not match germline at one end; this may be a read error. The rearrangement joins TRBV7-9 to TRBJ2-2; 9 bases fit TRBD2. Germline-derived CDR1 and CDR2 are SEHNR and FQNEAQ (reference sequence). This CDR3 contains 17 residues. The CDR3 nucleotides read TGTGCCAGCAGCCTAGCGGGGCGGGACCTGCGGACCGGGGAGCTGTTTTTT. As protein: CASSLAGRDLRTGELFF.

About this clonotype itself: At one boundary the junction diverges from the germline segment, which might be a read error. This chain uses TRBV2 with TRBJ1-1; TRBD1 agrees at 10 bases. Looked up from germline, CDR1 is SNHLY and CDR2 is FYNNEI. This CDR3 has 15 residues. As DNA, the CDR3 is TGTGCCAACAGTGGAATGGGACAGGGGATCTATCTGGCTTTCTTT. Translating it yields CANSGMGQGIYLAFF. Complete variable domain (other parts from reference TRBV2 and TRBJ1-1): EPEVTQTPSHQVTQMGQEVILRCVPISNHLYFYWYRQILGQKVEFLVSFYNNEISEKSEIFDDQFSVERPDGSNFTLKIRSTKLEDSAMYFCANSGMGQGIYLAFFGQGTRLTVV.

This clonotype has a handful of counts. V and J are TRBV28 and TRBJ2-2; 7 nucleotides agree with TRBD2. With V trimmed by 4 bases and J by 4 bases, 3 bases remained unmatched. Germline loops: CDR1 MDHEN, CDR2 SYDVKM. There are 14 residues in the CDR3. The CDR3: CASSWTRPTGELFF. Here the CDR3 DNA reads TGTGCCAGCAGTTGGACTAGACCCACCGGGGAGCTGTTTTTT.

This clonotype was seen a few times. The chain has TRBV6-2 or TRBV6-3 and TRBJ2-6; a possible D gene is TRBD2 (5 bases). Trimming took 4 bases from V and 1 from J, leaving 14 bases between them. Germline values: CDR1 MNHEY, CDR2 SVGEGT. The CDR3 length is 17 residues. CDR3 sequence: CASSSFPGRSGANVLTF. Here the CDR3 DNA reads TGTGCCAGCAGTTCGTTCCCGGGAAGGTCTGGGGCCAACGTCCTGACTTTC.

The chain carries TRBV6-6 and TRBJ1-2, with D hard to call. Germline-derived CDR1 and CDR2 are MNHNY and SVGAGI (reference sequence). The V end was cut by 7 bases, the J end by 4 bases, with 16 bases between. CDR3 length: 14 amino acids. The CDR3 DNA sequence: TGTGCCAGCACCCAGTTATCCGAAAGCTATGGCTACACCTTC. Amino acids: CASTQLSESYGYTF.

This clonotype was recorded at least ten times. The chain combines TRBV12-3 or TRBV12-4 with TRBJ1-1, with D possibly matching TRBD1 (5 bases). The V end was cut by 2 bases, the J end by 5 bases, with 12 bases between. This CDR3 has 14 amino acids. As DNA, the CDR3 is TGTGCCAGCAGTTTAAGGGGTGGGGGGACTGAAGCTTTCTTT. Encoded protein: CASSLRGGGTEAFF.

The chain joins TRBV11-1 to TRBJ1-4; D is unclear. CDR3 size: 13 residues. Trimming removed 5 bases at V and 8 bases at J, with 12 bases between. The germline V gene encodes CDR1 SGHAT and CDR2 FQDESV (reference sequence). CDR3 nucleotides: TGTGCCAGCAGCCCAACCCGGGGAGAAAAACTGTTTTTT. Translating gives CASSPTRGEKLFF.

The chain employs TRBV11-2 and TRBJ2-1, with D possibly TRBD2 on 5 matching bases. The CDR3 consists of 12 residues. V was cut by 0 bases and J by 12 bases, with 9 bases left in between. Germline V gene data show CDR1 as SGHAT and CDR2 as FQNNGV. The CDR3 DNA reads TGTGCCAGCAGCTTAGATAGGACTCGGCAGTTCTTC. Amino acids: CASSLDRTRQFF.

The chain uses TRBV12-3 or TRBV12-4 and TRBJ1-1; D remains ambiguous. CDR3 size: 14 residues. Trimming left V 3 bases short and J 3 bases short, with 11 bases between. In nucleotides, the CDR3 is TGTGCCAGCAGTTTTGCGGGTGGGGACACTGAAGCTTTCTTT. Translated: CASSFAGGDTEAFF.

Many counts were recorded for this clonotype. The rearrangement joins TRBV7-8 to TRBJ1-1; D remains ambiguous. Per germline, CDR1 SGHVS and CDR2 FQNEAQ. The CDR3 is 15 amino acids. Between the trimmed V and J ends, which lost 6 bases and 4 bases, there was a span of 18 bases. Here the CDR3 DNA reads TGTGCCAGCAGGGTGGGAGTCGGGGAGGGCACTGAAGCTTTCTTT. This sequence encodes CASRVGVGEGTEAFF.

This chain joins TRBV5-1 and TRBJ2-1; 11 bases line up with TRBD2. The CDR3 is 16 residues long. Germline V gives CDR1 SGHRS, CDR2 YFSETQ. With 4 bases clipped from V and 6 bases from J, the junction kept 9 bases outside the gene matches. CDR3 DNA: TGCGCCAGCAGCCCATCTACTAGCGGGAGAGGCAATGAGCAGTTCTTC. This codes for CASSPSTSGRGNEQFF.

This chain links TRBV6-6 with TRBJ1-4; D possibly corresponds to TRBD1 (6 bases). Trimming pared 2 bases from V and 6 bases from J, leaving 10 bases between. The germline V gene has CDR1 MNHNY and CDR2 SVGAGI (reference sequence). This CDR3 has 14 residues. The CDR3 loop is CASSYETGDEKLFF. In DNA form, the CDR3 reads TGTGCCAGCAGTTACGAGACAGGAGATGAAAAACTGTTTTTT.

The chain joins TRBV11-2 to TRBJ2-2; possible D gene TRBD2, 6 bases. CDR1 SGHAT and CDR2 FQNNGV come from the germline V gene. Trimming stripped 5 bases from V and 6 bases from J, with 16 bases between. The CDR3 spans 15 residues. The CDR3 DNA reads TGTGCCAGCAGCCCCGGGGCCGGGGGACCCGGGGAGCTGTTTTTT. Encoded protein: CASSPGAGGPGELFF.

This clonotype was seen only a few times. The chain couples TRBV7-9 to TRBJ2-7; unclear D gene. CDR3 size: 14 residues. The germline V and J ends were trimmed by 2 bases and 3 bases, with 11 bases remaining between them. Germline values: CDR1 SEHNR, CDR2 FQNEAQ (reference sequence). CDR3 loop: CASSLSQGLYEQYV. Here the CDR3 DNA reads TGTGCCAGCAGCTTATCGCAAGGTCTCTACGAGCAGTACGTC.

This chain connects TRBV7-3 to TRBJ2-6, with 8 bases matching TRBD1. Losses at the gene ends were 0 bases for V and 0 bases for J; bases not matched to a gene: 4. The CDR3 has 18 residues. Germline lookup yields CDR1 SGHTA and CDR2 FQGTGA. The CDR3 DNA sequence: TGTGCCAGCAGCTTAACTGGGACAGGTGCCTCTGGGGCCAACGTCCTGACTTTC. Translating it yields CASSLTGTGASGANVLTF.

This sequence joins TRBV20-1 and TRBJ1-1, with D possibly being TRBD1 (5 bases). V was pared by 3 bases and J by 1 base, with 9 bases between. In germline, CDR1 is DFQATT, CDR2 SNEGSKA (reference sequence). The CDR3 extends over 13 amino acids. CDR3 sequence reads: CSARGGQNTEAFF. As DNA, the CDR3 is TGCAGTGCTAGGGGAGGACAGAACACTGAAGCTTTCTTT.

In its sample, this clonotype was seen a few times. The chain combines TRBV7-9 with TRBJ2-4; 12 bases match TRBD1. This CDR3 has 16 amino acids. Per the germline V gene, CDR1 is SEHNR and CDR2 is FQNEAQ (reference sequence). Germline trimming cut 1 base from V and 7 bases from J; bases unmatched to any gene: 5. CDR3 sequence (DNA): TGTGCCAGCAGCTTAGTTGGGACAGGGGGCAGCAACATTCAGTACTTC. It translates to CASSLVGTGGSNIQYF.